One and the same sample provided the 25 T cell receptor beta chains below, sequenced in a study of blood T cell repertoires in COVID-19. This table comes from immunoSEQ multiplex PCR, and its TCRdb copy is limited to in-frame clones, with some not included. Counted here are about 30,000 clones, 80% to 90% occurring once; the ten biggest clones make up 24%. Sequencing input: peripheral blood. Receptors originate from a human donor with active COVID-19. The donor label of this sample is uncertain.

The V call is TRBV24-1, the J call TRBJ1-2; 7 positions match TRBD1. Germline trimming cut 1 base from V and 4 bases from J; bases unmatched to any gene: 5. CDR1 and CDR2 (germline): KGHDR, SFDVKD. This CDR3 contains 15 residues. CDR3 loop: CATSDLRQGVYGYTF. DNA of the CDR3: TGTGCCACCAGTGATTTACGACAGGGAGTCTATGGCTACACCTTC.

This chain uses TRBV12-3 or TRBV12-4 with TRBJ2-1; no definite D call. The ends were cut back, 6 bases at V and 6 bases at J, with 12 bases in the middle. CDR3 length equals 13 residues. CDR3 DNA: TGTGCCAGCAGCCTCCCTCGAGCCAATGAGCAGTTCTTC. This encodes CASSLPRANEQFF.

The rearrangement joins TRBV28 to TRBJ2-3, with a possible D match to TRBD2 (6 bases). V lost 4 bases to trimming and J lost 0 bases, with 8 bases between them. The CDR3 covers 14 residues. Germline CDR1 reads MDHEN; CDR2 reads SYDVKM. The CDR3 loop is CASSYRGSTDTQYF. The DNA of the CDR3 is TGTGCCAGCAGTTACCGGGGGAGCACAGATACGCAGTATTTT.

The chain links TRBV2 to TRBJ2-3, with 7 nucleotides matching TRBD1. This CDR3 region has 14 residues. J was trimmed by 2 bases and V by 4 bases; bases with no gene match: 3. Germline CDR1 and CDR2: SNHLY and FYNNEI. The CDR3 DNA follows: TGTGCCAGCAGTGCGGGACAGAACACAGATACGCAGTATTTT. It specifies CASSAGQNTDTQYF. Supplemented by reference TRBV2 and TRBJ2-3, the full variable domain reads EPEVTQTPSHQVTQMGQEVILRCVPISNHLYFYWYRQILGQKVEFLVSFYNNEISEKSEIFDDQFSVERPDGSNFTLKIRSTKLEDSAMYFCASSAGQNTDTQYFGPGTRLTVL.

The rearrangement uses TRBV19 and TRBJ2-1; 14 bases map to TRBD2. The germline V gene encodes CDR1 LNHDA and CDR2 SQIVND (reference sequence). CDR3 size: 15 residues. Trimming took 6 bases from V and 10 from J; bases not matched to a gene: 8. CDR3 protein: CASSQGLAGDREQFF. The CDR3 region has the DNA TGTGCCAGTAGCCAGGGACTAGCGGGGGATCGGGAGCAGTTCTTC.

This clone was counted a few times. The chain joins TRBV6-4 to TRBJ2-1; 7 nucleotides line up with TRBD1. The CDR3 is 14 residues long. Per germline, CDR1 MRHNA and CDR2 SNTAGT. V shed 4 bases, J shed 5 bases, and the junction held 5 bases outside the gene matches. The CDR3 reads CASSAGTDHNEQFF. The CDR3 DNA reads as TGTGCCAGCAGTGCCGGGACAGACCACAATGAGCAGTTCTTC.

This clone came up once. This chain connects TRBV2 to TRBJ1-5; 12 nucleotides align to TRBD1. Germline V gives CDR1 SNHLY, CDR2 FYNNEI. This CDR3 is built from 15 residues. V was clipped by 10 bases and J by 5 bases; unmatched bases: 9. CDR3 bases: TGTGCCACCCTAGCGGGGACAGGGGGCGATCAGCCCCAGCATTTT. Protein sequence: CATLAGTGGDQPQHF.

There are a few counts of this clone. The CDR3 region has the DNA TGTGCCAGCAGTTTCCCCCTCGGGACTTCCCGAGGCGGGGAGCTGTTTTTT. Translation gives CASSFPLGTSRGGELFF. The chain combines TRBV6-2 or TRBV6-3 with TRBJ2-2; TRBD2 might be the D (6 bases). V was clipped by 4 bases and J by 7 bases, with 22 bases between them. The CDR3 is made up of 17 amino acids. Germline values: CDR1 MNHEY, CDR2 SVGEGT.

The chain combines TRBV20-1 with TRBJ2-4; TRBD1 is a possible D gene (5 bases). Trimming removed 2 bases from V and 6 bases from J, with 5 bases in between. Germline loops: CDR1 DFQATT, CDR2 SNEGSKA (reference sequence). This CDR3 has 11 amino acids. As DNA, the CDR3 is TGCAGTGCTAGACAGGGAAACATTCAGTACTTC. Protein sequence: CSARQGNIQYF.

The chain carries TRBV19 and TRBJ1-6, with 9 bases matching TRBD1. This CDR3 is 19 amino acids long. Trimming removed 6 bases from V and 10 bases from J; junction bases left unmatched: 22. Germline lookup yields CDR1 LNHDA and CDR2 SQIVND (reference sequence). CDR3 bases: TGTGCCAGTAGCCTGACAGGGGGTCGCTCGGTTCGAGGGCGATCACCCCTCCACTTT. This sequence encodes CASSLTGGRSVRGRSPLHF.

The chain carries TRBV23-1 and TRBJ2-7, with 7 bases aligning to TRBD1. TRBV23-1 is recorded as an ORF, its role being uncertain. V lost 6 bases and J lost 4; bases outside the gene matches: 9. The CDR3 runs 14 residues. This CDR3 is CASRRDSCTYEQYF. CDR3 nucleotides: TGCGCCAGCAGACGGGACAGTTGTACTTACGAGCAGTACTTC.

This clone has just a few counts. This chain joins TRBV19 and TRBJ1-2; perhaps TRBD1 as D (6 bases). This CDR3 has 14 residues. Trimming pared 1 base from V and 5 bases from J, leaving 11 bases between. CDR1 is LNHDA, CDR2 SQIVND, per germline (reference sequence). The CDR3 is CASSIGQAIYGYTF. In DNA form, the CDR3 reads TGTGCCAGTAGTATAGGACAGGCGATATATGGCTACACCTTC.

The V and J genes are TRBV11-2 and TRBJ1-1; D gene unclear. CDR3 length: 14 amino acids. CDR1 and CDR2 (germline): SGHAT, FQNNGV. V was pared by 3 bases and J by 0 bases, with 8 bases between. The DNA for the CDR3 is TGTGCCAGCAGCTTCGGCAGGATGAACACTGAAGCTTTCTTT. Translated: CASSFGRMNTEAFF.

This clone appeared a single time. This chain uses TRBV7-2 with TRBJ1-2, with D possibly TRBD1 on 6 matching bases. V dropped 5 bases and J dropped 4 bases, with 23 bases sitting between them. Germline-derived CDR1 and CDR2 are SGHTA and FQGNSA. The CDR3 totals 17 residues. CDR3 bases: TGTGCCAGCAGCGGGAGGGGGGCGGCCTCGGTAGTCTATGGCTACACCTTC. Translation gives CASSGRGAASVVYGYTF.

The chain joins TRBV4-2 to TRBJ2-7; no clear D. Trimming stripped 1 base from V and 0 bases from J, with 13 bases between. CDR3 length equals 16 residues. CDR1 LGHNA and CDR2 YNFKEQ come from the germline V gene. This chain's CDR3 is CASSQVGEVSSYEQYF. The CDR3 DNA follows: TGTGCCAGCAGCCAAGTGGGCGAAGTGAGCTCCTACGAGCAGTACTTC.

The V call is TRBV7-9, the J call TRBJ2-7, with 9 bases identical to TRBD1. Germline V gene sequence: CDR1 SEHNR, CDR2 FQNEAQ (reference sequence). The V segment lost 1 base and the J segment 6 bases; nucleotides outside the gene matches: 10. The CDR3 runs to 16 residues. CDR3 nucleotide sequence: TGTGCCAGCAGCTTAGGGGGACAGGGTAGGTTAGGCGAGCAGTACTTC. Translated: CASSLGGQGRLGEQYF. The entire variable domain, with the rest obtained from reference TRBV7-9 and TRBJ2-7, is as follows: DTGVSQNPRHKITKRGQNVTFRCDPISEHNRLYWYRQTLGQGPEFLTYFQNEAQLEKSRLLSDRFSAERPKGSFSTLEIQRTEQGDSAMYLCASSLGGQGRLGEQYFGPGTRLTVT.

The genes are TRBV2 and TRBJ2-4; D possibly corresponds to TRBD1 (5 bases). V dropped 7 bases and J dropped 6 bases, with 13 bases sitting between them. Germline assignment: CDR1 SNHLY and CDR2 FYNNEI. This CDR3 is 13 amino acids long. The CDR3: CASMFGQGNIQYF. CDR3 DNA sequence: TGTGCCAGCATGTTTGGGCAGGGAAACATTCAGTACTTC.

The chain joins TRBV11-3 to TRBJ2-1, with TRBD1 as a possible D gene (6 bases). Trimming shortened V by 1 base and J by 1 base, and 11 bases separated the two germline ends. The CDR3 has 16 amino acids. The germline V gene encodes CDR1 SGHNT and CDR2 YENEEA. The CDR3 nucleotides read TGTGCCAGCAGCTTAGGGGGGCAGGCTTCCTACAATGAGCAGTTCTTC. Its translation: CASSLGGQASYNEQFF.

This clone was picked up a small number of times. The chain's CDR3 is CASSRGQKNTGELFF. The DNA for the CDR3 is TGTGCCAGCAGCCGGGGACAGAAAAACACCGGGGAGCTGTTTTTT. This rearrangement joins TRBV4-2 to TRBJ2-2; 7 positions agree with TRBD1. The germline V gene encodes CDR1 LGHNA and CDR2 YNFKEQ. V shed 4 bases and J 2 bases; nucleotides not matched to a gene: 4. There are 15 residues in the CDR3.

V is TRBV3-1 (or the pseudogene TRBV3-2) and J is TRBJ2-7; 8 bases match TRBD2. The germline V gene has CDR1 LGHDT and CDR2 YNNKEL (reference sequence). The CDR3 totals 18 residues. The ends lost 1 base at V and 3 bases at J; junction bases unmatched: 14. CDR3 nucleotides: TGTGCCAGCAGCCAAGGATACCCCAGGGAGACTAGCGTCTACGAGCAGTACTTC. Protein: CASSQGYPRETSVYEQYF.

The table lists this clone with a count of one. This chain connects TRBV5-1 to TRBJ2-3, with D possibly being TRBD2 (6 bases). From germline, CDR1 is SGHRS and CDR2 YFSETQ. Trimming pared 0 bases from V and 6 bases from J, leaving 11 bases between. The CDR3 runs 14 residues. CDR3 coding DNA: TGCGCCAGCAGCTTGGGCGGGAACCGGGATACGCAGTATTTT. This encodes CASSLGGNRDTQYF.

The chain combines TRBV11-1 with TRBJ2-1; no clear D. The CDR3 is 14 residues long. The germline V gene has CDR1 SGHAT and CDR2 FQDESV (reference sequence). The ends were cut back, 1 base at V and 3 bases at J, with 7 bases in the middle. For the CDR3, the DNA is TGTGCCAGCAGCTTAGACAGAAACTACAATGAGCAGTTCTTC. As protein: CASSLDRNYNEQFF.

This clone was counted only a few times. This chain joins TRBV24-1 and TRBJ2-3, with a weak D call TRBD1 (6 bases). This CDR3 is 15 amino acids long. In germline, CDR1 is KGHDR, CDR2 SFDVKD. With 5 bases removed from V and 0 bases from J, the gap between germline ends came to 11 bases. The CDR3 bases are TGTGCCACCAGTGGAGGGGGATCTAGCACAGATACGCAGTATTTT. As protein: CATSGGGSSTDTQYF.

The V and J genes are TRBV4-1 and TRBJ2-5; D remains unclear. The CDR3 runs 13 residues. CDR1 is MGHRA, CDR2 YSYEKL, per germline. The V end lost 0 bases, the J end lost 5 bases, and 7 bases lay between the germline ends. The CDR3 is CASSQDSRETQYF. The CDR3 DNA is TGCGCCAGCAGCCAAGATTCCCGTGAGACCCAGTACTTC.

The genes are TRBV10-2 and TRBJ1-6; D not certain. CDR3 length: 14 amino acids. Trimming took off 6 bases at V and 4 bases at J, with 10 bases between the two ends. In germline, CDR1 is WSHSY, CDR2 SAAADI. The CDR3 region has the DNA TGCGCCAGCAGCCAAAACATTTATAATTCACCCCTCCACTTT. Amino acids: CASSQNIYNSPLHF.